This T cell receptor beta chain came from a study of blood T cell repertoires in COVID-19. Using immunoSEQ multiplex PCR, the repertoire was profiled, and TCRdb retains in-frame clones only, with some absent. The sample carries fewer than 200,000 clones, around 83% recorded once. The CDR3 sequence is 16 residues long. J was trimmed by 3 bases and V by 1 base; bases with no gene match: 3. CDR1 LGHNA and CDR2 YSLEER come from the germline V gene. This chain connects TRBV4-3 to TRBJ1-6, with TRBD1 matching over 7 bases. Sequencing was performed on peripheral blood. This TCR came from a human donor in a cohort sampled during active COVID-19. CDR3 residues: CASSQGGQSYNSPLHF. The CDR3 nucleotides read TGCGCCAGCAGCCAAGGGGGACAGAGCTATAATTCACCCCTCCACTTT.